This note documents a single T cell receptor (beta chain) sequence. Its antigen is unidentified. Trimming removed 1 base from V and 5 bases from J, with 7 bases in between. Germline CDR1 reads SGHNT; CDR2 reads YYREEE (reference sequence). The CDR3 sequence is 14 residues long. This record belongs to a study of vaccination and CD4 T cells after COVID-19. Study-level findings and limits: Post-vaccination, and not before, a median 86.3% of reactive clones appeared in convalescent patients.

Documented treatment: roughly ten-day PBMC culture with coronavirus spike peptide pools or control peptides (ViraFEST assay). Once peptide pools had expanded antigen-specific T cells, ViraFEST sequenced TCRs. With the Oncomine TCR Beta short-read assay, DNA from cultured CD4+ T cells was sequenced. Extraction of genomic DNA was performed on cultured CD4+ T cells. TCRdb re-analysed the PCR reads in MiXCR, keeping a single row per CDR3 protein. The data hold some 25,000 distinct CDR3 sequences, with approximately 50% observed a single time. The receptor comes from a human donor who had recovered from COVID-19. V is TRBV5-4 and J is TRBJ1-6; D may be TRBD1 (6 bases). Material: CD4+ T cells from blood, cultured in vitro. As DNA, the CDR3 is TGTGCCAGCAGCTTGCGGGACAATAATTCACCCCTCCACTTT. The encoded protein is CASSLRDNNSPLHF.